The clone carrying this TCR beta chain showed up many times. The record originates from a study of T cell repertoires in cytomegalovirus infection. MiXCR, run by TCRdb on the reads, gives a single entry per CDR3 protein. This table has about 76,000 distinct CDR3 sequences, more than 3.5% appearing once. Sequenced: PBMCs. The TCR sequence derives from a human donor in good health (CMV status not recorded). Some clones in this sample may be carry-over from other donors' samples.

CDR3 loop: CASRPQGGKETQYF. The CDR3 DNA reads TGTGCCAGCAGACCTCAAGGGGGTAAAGAGACCCAGTACTTC. The chain combines TRBV28 with TRBJ2-5; possibly TRBD1 for D (6 bases). The CDR3 has 14 residues. The germline V gene encodes CDR1 MDHEN and CDR2 SYDVKM. The germline V and J ends were trimmed by 6 bases and 3 bases, with 14 bases remaining between them.